This is a list of T cell receptor beta chains from one sample in a study of shared clonotypes between healthy human individuals. TCRdb keeps only in-frame clones here, not all; method: immunoSEQ multiplex PCR. The data contain about 2.3 million clones, 85% to 95% of them singletons. The sequenced sample consisted of naive CD4+ T cells from PBMCs. The receptors were sampled from a man between 18 and 29 years old in good health. Some clones in this sample may be carry-over from other donors' samples. CDR3s include the opening cysteine and the closing phenylalanine or tryptophan. Each record gives: J gene, V gene, clone size, D gene, CDR3 DNA, CDR3 protein. D genes are given only for firm matches. Where a row states a size, it is once, few, many or the class of an expanded clone; other rows omit it.

J gene: TRBJ2-5
V gene: TRBV7-9
clone size: -
D gene: TRBD1
CDR3 DNA: TGTGCCAGCAGCTTCACAGGGGTGCAAGAGACCCAGTACTTC
CDR3 protein: CASSFTGVQETQYF

J gene: TRBJ1-2
V gene: TRBV5-6
clone size: -
D gene: TRBD1
CDR3 DNA: TGTGCCAGCAGCCCGGACAGGGGGAGCTATGGCTACACCTTC
CDR3 protein: CASSPDRGSYGYTF

J gene: TRBJ1-2
V gene: TRBV5-1
clone size: -
D gene: -
CDR3 DNA: TGCGCCAGCAGCCCTAATTCAGGGAGCTCTAACTATGGCTACACCTTC
CDR3 protein: CASSPNSGSSNYGYTF

J gene: TRBJ1-1
V gene: TRBV5-6
clone size: -
D gene: -
CDR3 DNA: TGTGCCAGCAGCTTGATGCAGGGAACCACTGAAGCTTTCTTT
CDR3 protein: CASSLMQGTTEAFF

J gene: TRBJ1-3
V gene: TRBV7-2
clone size: -
D gene: -
CDR3 DNA: TGTGCCAGCAGCGGACAAGTTAAGTCCTCTGGAAACACCATATATTTT
CDR3 protein: CASSGQVKSSGNTIYF

J gene: TRBJ2-5
V gene: TRBV28
clone size: -
D gene: -
CDR3 DNA: TGTGCCAGCAGTCCGGGACATCGGCGCGAGACCCAGTACTTC
CDR3 protein: CASSPGHRRETQYF

J gene: TRBJ2-5
V gene: TRBV7-9
clone size: -
D gene: TRBD1
CDR3 DNA: TGTGCCAGCAGCTCGGCAGGGGGCAGGGAGACCCAGTACTTC
CDR3 protein: CASSSAGGRETQYF

J gene: TRBJ2-7
V gene: TRBV15
clone size: -
D gene: TRBD2
CDR3 DNA: TGTGCCACCAGCAGAGGGGCGGGAGGGACCTACGAGCAGTACTTC
CDR3 protein: CATSRGAGGTYEQYF

J gene: TRBJ2-7
V gene: TRBV18
clone size: once
D gene: TRBD2
CDR3 DNA: TGTGCCAGCTCACCACGGAGGGAGGGCCGTTTATACGAGCAGTACTTC
CDR3 protein: CASSPRREGRLYEQYF

J gene: TRBJ1-3
V gene: TRBV6-1
clone size: -
D gene: -
CDR3 DNA: TGTGCCAGCAGTGAATCTGGGGGGCGTGGAAACACCATATATTTT
CDR3 protein: CASSESGGRGNTIYF

J gene: TRBJ2-2
V gene: TRBV4-1
clone size: -
D gene: -
CDR3 DNA: TGCGCCAGCAGCCCCTGGGGCCGCAGGAGCGGCGGGGAGCTGTTTTTT
CDR3 protein: CASSPWGRRSGGELFF

J gene: TRBJ2-7
V gene: TRBV28
clone size: -
D gene: -
CDR3 DNA: TGTGCCAGCAGTTCCTCTACAGGGAACTACGAGCAGTACTTC
CDR3 protein: CASSSSTGNYEQYF

J gene: TRBJ2-7
V gene: TRBV4-2
clone size: -
D gene: -
CDR3 DNA: TGTGCCAGCAGCCAAGAGGTTCTGCACAGATCCTACGAGCAGTACTTC
CDR3 protein: CASSQEVLHRSYEQYF

J gene: TRBJ1-1
V gene: TRBV6-5
clone size: -
D gene: TRBD1
CDR3 DNA: TGTGCCAGCAGCTCCGGGACAGGGGTAACTGAAGCTTTCTTT
CDR3 protein: CASSSGTGVTEAFF